This T cell receptor beta chain was captured in a study of beta chain features in type 1 diabetes. For the study at large: The examined sorted cells totaled around 100,000,000 across samples.

Expressed TCRB transcripts were sequenced because the entire RNA isolate underwent reverse transcription. Produced via immunoSEQ multiplex PCR; TCRdb's table is partial and in-frame only. This sample has roughly 300,000 clones, with approximately 14% found just once. Comments on this clone: Its antigen is undetermined.

The CDR3 loop spans 15 amino acids. V was cut by 4 bases and J by 2 bases, with 16 bases left in between. Germline V lookup: CDR1 SQVTM, CDR2 ANQGSEA. Findings and limits, study-wide: Moderate yet significant TCRB CDR3 shortening was seen in Type 1 diabetes patients in all four CD4+ subsets. Insertions were fewer and deletions more numerous at VDJ junctions in type 1 diabetes patients.

V gene TRBV29-1 combines with J gene TRBJ2-3; weak D call: TRBD1 (5 bases). Sequencing was performed on central memory CD4+ T cells from blood. The sequence came from a young man in good health. Here the CDR3 reads CSVGSIDRSTDTQYF. The CDR3 nucleotides read TGCAGCGTTGGTTCCATCGACAGATCCACAGATACGCAGTATTTT.